The rows below give T cell receptor beta chains drawn from one sample of a study of cytomegalovirus exposure and HLA in healthy donors. Sequenced by immunoSEQ multiplex PCR; TCRdb stores in-frame clones only, minus some. The repertoire holds tens of thousands of clones, with approximately 90% as singletons. Sequenced input: PBMCs. Receptors originate from a woman aged 18-29 years in good health and CMV-seropositive. The CDR3 runs from the conserved cysteine through the conserved F or W.

cdr3_length	j_call	v_call	cdr3_aa
15	TRBJ1-4	TRBV11-2	CASSTWTGGNEKLFF
15	TRBJ2-3	TRBV6-5	CASSYGQRSTDTQYF
16	TRBJ2-3	TRBV2	CASSNGAAIFTDTQYF
19	TRBJ2-3	TRBV5-6	CASILGGGLLAGYTDTQYF
15	TRBJ2-5	TRBV7-9	CASSPRDSTQETQYF
16	TRBJ2-1	TRBV6-4	CASSDKGLAGGNEQFF
15	TRBJ2-5	TRBV6-4	CASSETGGAQETQYF
15	TRBJ2-3	TRBV7-9	CASSGLAFSTDTQYF
15	TRBJ1-2	TRBV9	CASSVGIGGNYGYTF
16	TRBJ1-3	TRBV27	CASSSSRTVSGNTIYF
14	TRBJ1-2	TRBV6-6	CASRPGTEFSGYTF
15	TRBJ2-5	TRBV7-8	CASSSGLAGQETQYF
15	TRBJ1-5	TRBV9	CASSADLGGNQPQHF
16	TRBJ1-1	TRBV4-1	CASSQVLRGRNTEAFF
13	TRBJ2-5	TRBV7-8	CASSLRGGETQYF
15	TRBJ2-6	TRBV7-2	CASSPGRSGANVLTF
14	TRBJ2-3	TRBV7-2	CASSLGPNTDTQYF
14	TRBJ2-2	TRBV9	CASSVGGTSGELFF
16	TRBJ2-5	TRBV6-1	CASSEATGEGSETQYF
17	TRBJ2-1	TRBV18	CASSPRLAGGQANEQFF
18	TRBJ2-7	TRBV5-1	CASSLTANRGPTPREQYF
11	TRBJ1-1	TRBV30	CAWSGGGRSFF
14	TRBJ2-1	TRBV30	CAWSEGLYYNEQFF
16	TRBJ2-2	TRBV11-2	CASSRAPTANTGELFF
19	TRBJ1-6	TRBV2	CASSVGGTALSSYNSPLHF
16	TRBJ2-1	TRBV7-6	CASSLRTSGSYNEQFF
14	TRBJ2-7	TRBV30	CAWITSGSFSGQYF
14	TRBJ2-7	TRBV28	CASSFSGRVYEQYF
14	TRBJ1-4	TRBV28	CASSLGQANEKLFF
16	TRBJ2-3	TRBV4-3	CASSRELAGSVDTQYF
12	TRBJ2-1	TRBV4-1	CASSQDSVEQFF
14	TRBJ2-1	TRBV6-1	CASRAQTGGNEQFF
12	TRBJ2-5	TRBV6-1	CASSLAVAEWYF
16	TRBJ1-1	TRBV4-2	CASSQNLEGAGTEAFF
16	TRBJ2-3	TRBV28	CASSLLAGVGTDTQYF
15	TRBJ2-2	TRBV9	CASSVGDRLTGELFF
15	TRBJ1-5	TRBV28	CASSLTDRVNQPQHF
11	TRBJ1-2	TRBV30	CAWSTLGGYTF
15	TRBJ2-7	TRBV7-8	CASSLGPSGSYEQYF
19	TRBJ2-7	TRBV27	CASSPGLAGGVTMRYEQYF
14	TRBJ2-5	TRBV5-1	CASSLSHSLQTQYF
16	TRBJ2-2	TRBV7-2	CASSLAWLAGDGELFF
13	TRBJ2-1	TRBV10-1	CASSDFRGNEQFF
16	TRBJ1-2	TRBV11-2	CASSLILQGSNYGYTF
16	TRBJ2-3	TRBV6-6	CASSSRDSGSTDTQYF
13	TRBJ1-2	TRBV28	CASSSLLLYGYTF
11	TRBJ2-5	TRBV5-8	CASSVLETQYF
13	TRBJ2-2	TRBV27	CASSLREAGELFF
14	TRBJ2-1	TRBV7-6	CASSTRDRANEQFF
16	TRBJ2-5	TRBV18	CASSPLSGGPQETQYF
23	TRBJ2-7	TRBV28	CASSLVGGSGSPHPGAFSHEQYF
14	TRBJ2-5	TRBV11-2	CASSSETSQETQYF
14	TRBJ2-7	TRBV18	CASSPGDRAYEQYF